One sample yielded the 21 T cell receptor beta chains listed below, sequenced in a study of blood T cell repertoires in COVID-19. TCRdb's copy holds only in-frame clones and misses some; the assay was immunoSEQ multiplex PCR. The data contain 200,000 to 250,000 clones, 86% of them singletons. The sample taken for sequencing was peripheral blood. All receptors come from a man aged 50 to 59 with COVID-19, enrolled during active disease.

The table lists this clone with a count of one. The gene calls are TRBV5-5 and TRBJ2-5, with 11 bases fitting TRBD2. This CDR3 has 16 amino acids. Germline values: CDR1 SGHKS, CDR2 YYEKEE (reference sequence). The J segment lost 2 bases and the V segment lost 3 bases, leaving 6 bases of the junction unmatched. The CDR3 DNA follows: TGTGCCAGCAGCTCCGGGACTAGCGGAGATCAAGAGACCCAGTACTTC. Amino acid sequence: CASSSGTSGDQETQYF.

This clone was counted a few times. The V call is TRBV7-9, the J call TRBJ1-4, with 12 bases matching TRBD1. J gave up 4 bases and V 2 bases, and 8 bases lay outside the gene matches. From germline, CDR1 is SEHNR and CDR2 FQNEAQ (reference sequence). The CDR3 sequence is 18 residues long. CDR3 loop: CASSLFTGQGALNEKLFF. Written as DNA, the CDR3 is TGTGCCAGCAGCTTATTTACGGGACAGGGGGCTCTTAATGAAAAACTGTTTTTT.

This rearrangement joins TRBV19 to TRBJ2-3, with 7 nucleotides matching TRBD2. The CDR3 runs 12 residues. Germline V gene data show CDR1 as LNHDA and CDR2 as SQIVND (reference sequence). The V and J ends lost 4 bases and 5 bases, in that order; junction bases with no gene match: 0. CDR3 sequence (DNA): TGTGCCAGTAGTACGGGAGGAGATACGCAGTATTTT. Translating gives CASSTGGDTQYF. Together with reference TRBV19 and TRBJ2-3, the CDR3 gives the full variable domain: DGGITQSPKYLFRKEGQNVTLSCEQNLNHDAMYWYRQDPGQGLRLIYYSQIVNDFQKGDIAEGYSVSREKKESFPLTVTSAQKNPTAFYLCASSTGGDTQYFGPGTRLTVL.

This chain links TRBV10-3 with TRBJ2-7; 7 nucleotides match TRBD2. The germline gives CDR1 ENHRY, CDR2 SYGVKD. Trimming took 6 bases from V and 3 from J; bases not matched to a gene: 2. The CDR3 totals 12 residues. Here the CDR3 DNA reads TGTGCCATCAGCGGACTAGACTACGAGCAGTACTTC. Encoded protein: CAISGLDYEQYF.

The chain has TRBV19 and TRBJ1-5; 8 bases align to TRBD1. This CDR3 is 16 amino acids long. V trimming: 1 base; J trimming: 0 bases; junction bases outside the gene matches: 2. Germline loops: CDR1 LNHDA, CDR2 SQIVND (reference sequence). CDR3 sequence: CASSIARGHSNQPQHF. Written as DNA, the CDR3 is TGTGCCAGTAGTATAGCCAGGGGGCATAGCAATCAGCCCCAGCATTTT.

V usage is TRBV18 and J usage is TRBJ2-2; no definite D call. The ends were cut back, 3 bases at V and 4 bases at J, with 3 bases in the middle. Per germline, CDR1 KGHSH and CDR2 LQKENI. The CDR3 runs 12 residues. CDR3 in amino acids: CASSPLTGELFF. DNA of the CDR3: TGTGCCAGCTCACCCCTCACCGGGGAGCTGTTTTTT.

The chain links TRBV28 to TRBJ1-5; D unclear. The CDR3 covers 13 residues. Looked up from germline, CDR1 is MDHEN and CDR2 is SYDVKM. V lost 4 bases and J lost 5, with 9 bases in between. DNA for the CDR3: TGTGCCAGCAGTTCACAATTTGATCAGCCCCAGCATTTT. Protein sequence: CASSSQFDQPQHF.

Written as DNA, the CDR3 is TGTGCCAGCAGCTTATCTTTCGGCTATGGCTACACCTTC. Translated: CASSLSFGYGYTF. The chain has TRBV7-2 and TRBJ1-2; D remains unclear. The length of the CDR3 is 13 residues. Germline lookup yields CDR1 SGHTA and CDR2 FQGNSA. V lost 2 bases, J lost 4 bases, and 8 bases lay in between.

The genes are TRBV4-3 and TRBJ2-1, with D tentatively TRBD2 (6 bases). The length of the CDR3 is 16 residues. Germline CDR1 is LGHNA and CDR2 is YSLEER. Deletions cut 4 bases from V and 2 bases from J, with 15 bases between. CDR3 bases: TGCGCCAGCAGCCGGATTAGCGGTTCGACCTACAATGAGCAGTTCTTC. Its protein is CASSRISGSTYNEQFF.

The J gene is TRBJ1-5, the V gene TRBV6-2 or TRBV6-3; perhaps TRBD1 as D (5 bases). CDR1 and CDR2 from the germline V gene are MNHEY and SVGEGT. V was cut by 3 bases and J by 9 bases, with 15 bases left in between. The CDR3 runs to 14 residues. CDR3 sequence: CASSYRTDIRPQHF. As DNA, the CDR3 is TGTGCCAGCAGTTATCGGACGGACATTCGGCCCCAGCATTTT.

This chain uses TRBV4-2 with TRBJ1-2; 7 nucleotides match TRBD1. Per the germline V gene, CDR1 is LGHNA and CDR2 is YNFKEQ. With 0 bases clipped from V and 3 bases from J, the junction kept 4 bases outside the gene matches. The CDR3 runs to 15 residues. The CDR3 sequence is CASSQDFTGDYGYTF. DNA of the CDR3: TGTGCCAGCAGCCAAGATTTCACAGGGGACTATGGCTACACCTTC.

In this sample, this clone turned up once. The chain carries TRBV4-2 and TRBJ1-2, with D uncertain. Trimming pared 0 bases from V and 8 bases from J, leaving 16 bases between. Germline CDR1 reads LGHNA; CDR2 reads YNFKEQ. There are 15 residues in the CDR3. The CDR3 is CASSQETAAKDGYTF. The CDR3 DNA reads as TGTGCCAGCAGCCAAGAAACCGCGGCCAAAGACGGCTACACCTTC.

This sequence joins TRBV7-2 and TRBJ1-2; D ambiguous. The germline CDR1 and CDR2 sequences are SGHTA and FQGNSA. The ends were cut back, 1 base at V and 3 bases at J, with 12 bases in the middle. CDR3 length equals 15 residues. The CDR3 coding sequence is TGTGCCAGCAGCTTAGATCGCTATAGCTACTATGGCTACACCTTC. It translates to CASSLDRYSYYGYTF.

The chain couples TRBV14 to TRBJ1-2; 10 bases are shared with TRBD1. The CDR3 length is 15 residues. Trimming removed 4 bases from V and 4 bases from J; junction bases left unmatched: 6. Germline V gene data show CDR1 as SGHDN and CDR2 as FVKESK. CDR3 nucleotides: TGTGCCAGCAGCCGTCGGACAGGGGGACTCTATGGCTACACCTTC. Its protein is CASSRRTGGLYGYTF.

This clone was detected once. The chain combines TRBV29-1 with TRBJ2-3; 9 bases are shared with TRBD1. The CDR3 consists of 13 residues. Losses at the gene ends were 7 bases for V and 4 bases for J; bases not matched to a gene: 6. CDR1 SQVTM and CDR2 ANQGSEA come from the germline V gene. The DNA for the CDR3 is TGCAGCGCTGACAGGACAGGGGCAGATACGCAGTATTTT. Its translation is CSADRTGADTQYF.

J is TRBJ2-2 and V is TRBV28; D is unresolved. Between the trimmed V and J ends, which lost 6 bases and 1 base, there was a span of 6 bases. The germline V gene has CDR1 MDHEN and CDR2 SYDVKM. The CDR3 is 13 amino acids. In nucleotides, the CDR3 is TGTGCCAGCAGGTCCCGGAACACCGGGGAGCTGTTTTTT. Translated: CASRSRNTGELFF.

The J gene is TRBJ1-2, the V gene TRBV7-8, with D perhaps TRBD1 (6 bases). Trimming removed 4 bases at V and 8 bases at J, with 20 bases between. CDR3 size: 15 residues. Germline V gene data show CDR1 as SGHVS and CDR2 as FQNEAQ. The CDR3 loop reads CASSSEVRSGDGYTF. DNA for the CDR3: TGTGCCAGCAGCTCAGAGGTTAGGTCAGGGGACGGCTACACCTTC.

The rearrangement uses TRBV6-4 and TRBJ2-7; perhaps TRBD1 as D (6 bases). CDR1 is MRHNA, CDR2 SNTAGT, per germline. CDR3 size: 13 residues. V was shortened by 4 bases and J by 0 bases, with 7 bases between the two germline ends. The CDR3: CASSAQGSYEQYF. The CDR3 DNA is TGTGCCAGCAGTGCACAGGGCTCCTACGAGCAGTACTTC.

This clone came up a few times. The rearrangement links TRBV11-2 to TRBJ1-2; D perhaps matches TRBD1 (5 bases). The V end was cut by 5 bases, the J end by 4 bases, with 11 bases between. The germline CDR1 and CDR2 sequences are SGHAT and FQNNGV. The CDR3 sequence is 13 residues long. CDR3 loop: CASSTRTPYGYTF. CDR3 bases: TGTGCCAGCAGCACAAGGACACCCTATGGCTACACCTTC.

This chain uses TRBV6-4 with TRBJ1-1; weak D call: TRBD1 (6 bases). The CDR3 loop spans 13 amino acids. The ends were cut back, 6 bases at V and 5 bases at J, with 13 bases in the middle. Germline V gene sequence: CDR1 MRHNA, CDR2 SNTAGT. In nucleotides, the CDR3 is TGTGCCAGCAGCCCGAAGGGGGTAACTGAAGCTTTCTTT. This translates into CASSPKGVTEAFF.

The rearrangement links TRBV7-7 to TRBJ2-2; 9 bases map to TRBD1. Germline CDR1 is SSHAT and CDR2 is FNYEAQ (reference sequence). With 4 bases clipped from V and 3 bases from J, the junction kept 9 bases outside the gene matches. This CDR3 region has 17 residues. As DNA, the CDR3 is TGTGCCAGCAGCTCCTCTCCCGGGACAGGGTACACCGGGGAGCTGTTTTTT. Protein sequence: CASSSSPGTGYTGELFF.